These 2 T cell receptor beta chains share one sample of origin, sequenced in a study of blood T cell repertoires in COVID-19. TCRdb's table, derived via immunoSEQ multiplex PCR, lists solely in-frame clones and lacks some. The table has 120,000 or so clones, 65% to 90% seen once. The sequenced sample consisted of peripheral blood. These receptors were obtained from a woman at least 80 years old with acute or convalescent COVID-19.

The chain employs TRBV6-6 and TRBJ1-5, with D maybe TRBD1 (6 bases). The CDR3 sequence is 15 residues long. The germline V gene encodes CDR1 MNHNY and CDR2 SVGAGI (reference sequence). Trimming removed 0 bases at V and 3 bases at J, with 9 bases between. The CDR3 nucleotides read TGTGCCAGCAGTTACTCGGGGGCCTCCAATCAGCCCCAGCATTTT. This gives the protein CASSYSGASNQPQHF.

With respect to this clone: An end of the junction differs from the germline gene, which may be a read error. The chain couples TRBV5-6 to TRBJ1-2, with 10 bases lining up with TRBD1. Germline V CDR1 and CDR2: SGHDT, YYEEEE. The CDR3 contains 11 residues. CDR3 loop: CASSWDRGLAF. CDR3 nucleotide sequence: TGTGCCAGCAGCTGGGACAGGGGTCTCGCCTTC.